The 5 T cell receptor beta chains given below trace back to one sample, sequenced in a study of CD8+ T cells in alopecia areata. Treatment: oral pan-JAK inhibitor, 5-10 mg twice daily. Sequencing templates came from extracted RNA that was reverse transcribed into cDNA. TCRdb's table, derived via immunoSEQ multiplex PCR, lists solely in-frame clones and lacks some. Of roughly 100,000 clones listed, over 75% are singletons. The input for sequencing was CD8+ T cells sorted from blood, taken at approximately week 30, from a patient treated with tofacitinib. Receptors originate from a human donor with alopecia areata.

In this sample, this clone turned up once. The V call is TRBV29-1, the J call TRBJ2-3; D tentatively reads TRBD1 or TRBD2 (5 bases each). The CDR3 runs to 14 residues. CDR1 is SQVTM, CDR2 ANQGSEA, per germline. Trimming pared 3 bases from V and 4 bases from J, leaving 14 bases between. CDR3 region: CSVDDPLGPDTQYF. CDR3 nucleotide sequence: TGCAGCGTTGATGACCCCCTGGGACCAGATACGCAGTATTTT.

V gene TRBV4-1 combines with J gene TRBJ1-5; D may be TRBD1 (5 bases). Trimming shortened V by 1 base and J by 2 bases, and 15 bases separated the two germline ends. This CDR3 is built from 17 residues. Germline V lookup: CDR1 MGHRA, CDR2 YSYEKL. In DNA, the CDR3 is TGCGCCAGCAGCCAAGCCGCCGGGGCACTCGGCAATCAGCCCCAGCATTTT. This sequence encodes CASSQAAGALGNQPQHF.

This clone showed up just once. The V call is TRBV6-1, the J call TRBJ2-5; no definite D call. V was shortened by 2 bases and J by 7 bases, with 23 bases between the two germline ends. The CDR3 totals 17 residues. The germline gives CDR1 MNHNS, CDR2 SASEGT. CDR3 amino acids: CASSEWKVTPPGVTQYF. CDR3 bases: TGTGCCAGCAGTGAATGGAAGGTCACTCCCCCTGGAGTGACCCAGTACTTC.

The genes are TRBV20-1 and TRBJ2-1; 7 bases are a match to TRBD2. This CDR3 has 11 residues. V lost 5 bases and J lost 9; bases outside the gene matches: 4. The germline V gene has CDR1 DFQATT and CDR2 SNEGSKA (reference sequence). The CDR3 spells CSALGLGEQFF. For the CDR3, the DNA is TGCAGTGCTCTTGGACTAGGTGAGCAGTTCTTC.

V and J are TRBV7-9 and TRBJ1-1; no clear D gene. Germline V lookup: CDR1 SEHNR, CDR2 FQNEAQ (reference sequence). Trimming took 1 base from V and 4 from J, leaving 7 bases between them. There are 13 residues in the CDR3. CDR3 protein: CASSLGRATEAFF. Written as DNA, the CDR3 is TGTGCCAGCAGCTTAGGCCGGGCCACTGAAGCTTTCTTT.